A single sample is the source of the 11 T cell receptor beta chains below, sequenced in a study of T cell responses to AZD1222 COVID-19 vaccine. Data came from immunoSEQ multiplex PCR; TCRdb stores just in-frame clones and leaves some out. This table holds around 100,000 clones, approximately 86% found once. The sequenced sample was peripheral blood, obtained on day 0 of AZD1222 vaccination. The receptors were gathered from an adult in good health.

This clone was counted once. This chain joins TRBV6-5 and TRBJ1-4, with a weak D call TRBD1 (5 bases). Germline V gene sequence: CDR1 MNHEY, CDR2 SVGAGI. Trimming removed 0 bases from V and 2 bases from J, with 7 bases in between. The CDR3 is 15 amino acids. The CDR3: CASSYSGTTNEKLFF. The DNA for the CDR3 is TGTGCCAGCAGTTACTCAGGGACTACTAATGAAAAACTGTTTTTT.

This clone was detected a few times. The chain uses TRBV15 and TRBJ2-7, with D possibly being TRBD1 (6 bases). V lost 4 bases and J lost 0, with 10 bases in between. CDR1 is LNHNV, CDR2 YYDKDF, per germline (reference sequence). The CDR3 runs to 14 residues. The CDR3 is CATSKDRISYEQYF. In nucleotides, the CDR3 is TGTGCCACCAGCAAGGACAGAATCTCCTACGAGCAGTACTTC.

J is TRBJ2-7 and V is TRBV6-1; D assignment may be TRBD1 or TRBD2 (5 bases each). This CDR3 has 15 residues. V shed 3 bases and J shed 0 bases, with 12 bases lying between them. Per the germline V gene, CDR1 is MNHNS and CDR2 is SASEGT. The CDR3 DNA is TGTGCCAGCAGTGATTCCGGGACGGTCTCCTACGAGCAGTACTTC. It translates to CASSDSGTVSYEQYF.

This clone was observed a few times. The chain is built from TRBV12-3 or TRBV12-4 and TRBJ1-6; unclear D gene. This CDR3 region has 12 residues. Between the trimmed V and J ends, which lost 6 bases and 11 bases, there was a span of 11 bases. DNA of the CDR3: TGTGCCAGCAGCCTCGTCGGGGCACCCCTCCACTTT. It translates to CASSLVGAPLHF.

V is TRBV7-2 and J is TRBJ1-2; TRBD1 matches 8 bases. Trimming took 5 bases from V and 8 from J; bases not matched to a gene: 10. Germline V gives CDR1 SGHTA, CDR2 FQGNSA. The CDR3 extends over 14 amino acids. The CDR3 here is CASSTDRGDLGYTF. As DNA, the CDR3 is TGTGCCAGCAGCACCGACAGGGGTGATTTAGGCTACACCTTC.

This chain joins TRBV7-2 and TRBJ1-5, with D unclear. CDR3 length equals 12 residues. The germline V and J ends were trimmed by 3 bases and 13 bases, with 13 bases remaining between them. Germline V gene lookup returns CDR1 SGHTA and CDR2 FQGNSA. The CDR3 region has the DNA TGTGCCAGCAGCTTTCTGGAACAGAAGCAGCATTTT. Protein sequence: CASSFLEQKQHF.

The chain uses TRBV7-9 and TRBJ1-2; D possibly corresponds to TRBD1 (5 bases). The V gene lost 4 bases and the J gene lost 8 bases, with 11 bases spanning the gap. The CDR3 contains 12 residues. Germline V gene sequence: CDR1 SEHNR, CDR2 FQNEAQ (reference sequence). CDR3 bases: TGTGCCAGCAGCTCTTCAGGGTTCGGCTACACCTTC. It is translated as CASSSSGFGYTF. The variable domain in full, completed from reference TRBV7-9 and TRBJ1-2, reads DTGVSQNPRHKITKRGQNVTFRCDPISEHNRLYWYRQTLGQGPEFLTYFQNEAQLEKSRLLSDRFSAERPKGSFSTLEIQRTEQGDSAMYLCASSSSGFGYTFGSGTRLTVV.

CDR3 DNA sequence: TGTGCCAGCAGCCGCGACGGGTTCTATGGCTACACCTTC. Encoded protein: CASSRDGFYGYTF. V is TRBV7-9 and J is TRBJ1-2; no definite D call. V was trimmed by 5 bases and J by 4 bases, leaving 11 bases between them. The CDR3 loop spans 13 amino acids. The germline CDR1 and CDR2 sequences are SEHNR and FQNEAQ (reference sequence).

The chain recombines TRBV5-1 with TRBJ1-3; D unresolved. Germline lookup yields CDR1 SGHRS and CDR2 YFSETQ. V was trimmed by 0 bases and J by 0 bases, leaving 7 bases between them. This CDR3 contains 15 residues. CDR3 protein: CASSLDYNSGNTIYF. The CDR3, as DNA: TGCGCCAGCAGCTTGGATTACAACTCTGGAAACACCATATATTTT.

For the CDR3, the DNA is TGTGCCAGCAATTTGGTTGCGGGAGAACCCTACGAGCAGTACTTC. Protein sequence: CASNLVAGEPYEQYF. This rearrangement joins TRBV6-5 to TRBJ2-7; 7 bases are shared with TRBD2. This CDR3 comprises 15 residues. Germline-derived CDR1 and CDR2 are MNHEY and SVGAGI. V lost 7 bases, J lost 2 bases, and 11 bases stayed unmatched.

Only one count was recorded for this clone. The rearrangement joins TRBV29-1 to TRBJ2-1; D unresolved. The CDR3 spans 11 residues. The V gene lost 3 bases and the J gene lost 10 bases, with 10 bases spanning the gap. Germline lookup yields CDR1 SQVTM and CDR2 ANQGSEA. Here the CDR3 reads CSVDNQKEQFF. DNA of the CDR3: TGCAGCGTTGATAATCAGAAAGAGCAGTTCTTC.